These 17 T cell receptor beta chains were sequenced from one sample in a study of blood T cell repertoires in COVID-19. The repertoire was sequenced with immunoSEQ multiplex PCR; TCRdb's copy has only in-frame clones and lacks some. The data contain about 200,000 clones, roughly 87% of them singletons. Sample: peripheral blood. All receptors come from a woman aged 55-69 years with COVID-19, enrolled during active disease.

The V call is TRBV6-5, the J call TRBJ1-2, with a tentative D call TRBD1 (6 bases). V lost 4 bases and J lost 7, with 13 bases in between. This CDR3 has 13 amino acids. In germline, CDR1 is MNHEY, CDR2 SVGAGI. The CDR3 loop is CASSSNRVGGYTF. The CDR3 DNA sequence: TGTGCCAGCAGTTCAAACAGGGTCGGTGGCTACACCTTC.

CDR3 DNA sequence: TGTGCCAGCAGCTCCCGGGACACAACTCCTGAAGCTTTCTTT. As protein: CASSSRDTTPEAFF. The chain recombines TRBV11-2 with TRBJ1-1, with D perhaps matching TRBD1 (6 bases). V was trimmed by 4 bases and J by 6 bases, leaving 15 bases between them. CDR1 SGHAT and CDR2 FQNNGV come from the germline V gene. The CDR3 is made up of 14 amino acids.

The rearrangement uses TRBV14 and TRBJ2-7; the match to TRBD1 covers 8 bases. The germline V gene encodes CDR1 SGHDN and CDR2 FVKESK. The CDR3 is 14 residues long. Trimming at V came to 0 bases and at J to 5 bases, leaving 3 bases not matched to a gene. CDR3 region: CASSQDRGPHEQYF. CDR3 coding DNA: TGTGCCAGCAGCCAAGACAGGGGGCCTCACGAGCAGTACTTC.

The chain joins TRBV12-3 or TRBV12-4 to TRBJ2-5; D call uncertain. The V and J ends lost 6 bases and 2 bases respectively, with 7 bases between them. The CDR3 is 12 amino acids. For the CDR3, the DNA is TGTGCCAGCAGGGCCCGACAAGAGACCCAGTACTTC. Protein product: CASRARQETQYF.

V and J are TRBV4-2 and TRBJ2-2; maybe TRBD2 (5 bases). The CDR3 has 16 amino acids. CDR1 and CDR2 (germline): LGHNA, YNFKEQ. V lost 0 bases and J lost 4, with 12 bases in between. The CDR3 protein is CASSQEASRSTGELFF. CDR3 DNA sequence: TGTGCCAGCAGCCAAGAGGCTAGCAGGAGCACCGGGGAGCTGTTTTTT.

This clone was detected only once. The J gene is TRBJ1-3, the V gene TRBV7-2; D gene unclear. The length of the CDR3 is 15 residues. Deletions cut 2 bases from V and 4 bases from J, with 12 bases between. Germline CDR1 reads SGHTA; CDR2 reads FQGNSA. The CDR3: CASSLSPGGGNTIYF. In nucleotides, the CDR3 is TGTGCCAGCAGCTTATCCCCGGGTGGCGGAAACACCATATATTTT.

The chain employs TRBV29-1 and TRBJ2-1; 9 bases are shared with TRBD2. In germline, CDR1 is SQVTM, CDR2 ANQGSEA. This CDR3 is built from 12 residues. Losses at the gene ends were 4 bases for V and 14 bases for J; bases not matched to a gene: 9. The CDR3 nucleotides read TGCAGCGTTGGAGGTTCAGGGACTAGCAAGTTCTTC. This codes for CSVGGSGTSKFF.

The V call is TRBV5-1, the J call TRBJ1-1; no clear D. Germline V lookup: CDR1 SGHRS, CDR2 YFSETQ. V was trimmed by 1 base and J by 2 bases, leaving 9 bases between them. The length of the CDR3 is 14 residues. CDR3 in amino acids: CASSLTGSNTEAFF. The CDR3 DNA reads TGCGCCAGCAGCTTGACTGGGAGCAACACTGAAGCTTTCTTT.

There are a few counts of this clone. The rearrangement links TRBV28 to TRBJ1-5; 7 nucleotides agree with TRBD1. The CDR3 is 15 residues long. V dropped 2 bases and J dropped 11; count of bases not matched to a gene: 12. Germline CDR1 reads MDHEN; CDR2 reads SYDVKM. CDR3 residues: CASSLRGLRTSTQHF. DNA for the CDR3: TGTGCCAGCAGTTTAAGGGGGCTCCGGACTTCGACCCAGCATTTT.

V gene TRBV10-1 combines with J gene TRBJ2-5, with D perhaps matching TRBD2 (5 bases). The CDR3 runs 13 residues. V lost 6 bases to trimming and J lost 5 bases, with 13 bases between them. Looked up from germline, CDR1 is WNHNN and CDR2 is SYGVQD (reference sequence). The CDR3: CASSPGVIETQYF. The CDR3 DNA sequence: TGCGCCAGCAGCCCCGGGGTTATTGAGACCCAGTACTTC.

In this sample, this clone turned up once. This chain uses TRBV20-1 with TRBJ2-1; D ambiguous. CDR1 is DFQATT and CDR2 is SNEGSKA in the germline V gene (reference sequence). Trimming removed 1 base at V and 7 bases at J, with 5 bases between. The CDR3 is 11 amino acids. The CDR3 sequence: CSARGTNEQFF. Written as DNA, the CDR3 is TGCAGTGCTAGAGGTACAAATGAGCAGTTCTTC.

This chain connects TRBV2 to TRBJ2-3, with 8 nucleotides matching TRBD1. This CDR3 spans 14 amino acids. Germline V gene lookup returns CDR1 SNHLY and CDR2 FYNNEI. After removal of 7 bases from V and 3 bases from J, the junction contained 6 bases not matched to a gene. In DNA form, the CDR3 reads TGTGCCAGCAACGACAGGGGAGCAACAGATACGCAGTATTTT. Protein product: CASNDRGATDTQYF.

The rearrangement uses TRBV2 and TRBJ1-4; the match to TRBD1 covers 7 bases. CDR1 is SNHLY and CDR2 is FYNNEI in the germline V gene. J was trimmed by 8 bases and V by 6 bases; bases with no gene match: 9. The CDR3 runs 14 residues. DNA of the CDR3: TGTGCCAGCAGCCAAAGGGGGCGTAGGGAAAAACTGTTTTTT. Protein: CASSQRGRREKLFF.

The chain has TRBV4-1 and TRBJ1-1; D call uncertain. V dropped 4 bases and J dropped 0 bases, with 9 bases sitting between them. The germline CDR1 and CDR2 sequences are MGHRA and YSYEKL. The CDR3 extends over 14 amino acids. CDR3 DNA sequence: TGCGCCAGCAGCCCCATCAGTTTGAACACTGAAGCTTTCTTT. Translation: CASSPISLNTEAFF.

This clone was counted ten times or more. The genes are TRBV4-2 and TRBJ2-1, with 11 bases identical to TRBD1. The CDR3 extends over 15 amino acids. Trimming cost V 3 bases and J 2 bases; bases outside gene matches: 0. CDR1 and CDR2 from the germline V gene are LGHNA and YNFKEQ. In DNA form, the CDR3 reads TGTGCCAGCAGCCAGGACAGGGGGCCCTACAATGAGCAGTTCTTC. This translates into CASSQDRGPYNEQFF.

V usage is TRBV18 and J usage is TRBJ2-7, with D possibly TRBD1 on 6 matching bases. CDR3 length: 14 amino acids. Germline V gene sequence: CDR1 KGHSH, CDR2 LQKENI. V was clipped by 6 bases and J by 6 bases, with 18 bases between them. CDR3: CASSRLGAQGEQYF. CDR3 nucleotide sequence: TGTGCCAGCTCCCGGTTGGGGGCCCAGGGCGAGCAGTACTTC. Complete variable domain (other parts from reference TRBV18 and TRBJ2-7): NAGVMQNPRHLVRRRGQEARLRCSPMKGHSHVYWYRQLPEEGLKFMVYLQKENIIDESGMPKERFSAEFPKEGPSILRIQQVVRGDSAAYFCASSRLGAQGEQYFGPGTRLTVT.

The chain links TRBV6-6 to TRBJ2-5; 9 bases fit TRBD2. Germline V gene data show CDR1 as MNHNY and CDR2 as SVGAGI (reference sequence). The ends lost 8 bases at V and 5 bases at J; junction bases unmatched: 6. The length of the CDR3 is 13 residues. The CDR3 here is CASRGGLAETQYF. In DNA form, the CDR3 reads TGTGCCAGCCGTGGGGGACTAGCTGAGACCCAGTACTTC.